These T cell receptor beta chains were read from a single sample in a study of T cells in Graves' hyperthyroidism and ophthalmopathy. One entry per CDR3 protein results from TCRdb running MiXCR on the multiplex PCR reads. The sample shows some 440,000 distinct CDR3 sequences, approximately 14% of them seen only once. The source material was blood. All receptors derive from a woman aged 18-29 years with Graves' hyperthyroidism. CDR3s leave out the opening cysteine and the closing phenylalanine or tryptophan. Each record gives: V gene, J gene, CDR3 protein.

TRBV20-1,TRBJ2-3,SATKLASTDTQY
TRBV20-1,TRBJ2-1,SARDSRLAGNNEQF
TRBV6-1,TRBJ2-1,ASIQPTLAGGNNEQF
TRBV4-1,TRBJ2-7,ASSQDPASPSYEQY
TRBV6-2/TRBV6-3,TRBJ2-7,AGSYYGNEQY
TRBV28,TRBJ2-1,ASSRSGTSSYNEQF
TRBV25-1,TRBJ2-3,ASSATYQRGNTDTQY
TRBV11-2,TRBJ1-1,ASSLGRTSGGTEAF
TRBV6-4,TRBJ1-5,ASSYSGQGSNQPQH
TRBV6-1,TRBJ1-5,ASSDALGRTFYQPQH
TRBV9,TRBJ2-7,ASSVAAGPGTYEQY
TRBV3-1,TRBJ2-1,ASSQERRGPQGNEQF
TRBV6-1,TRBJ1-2,ASRQTANYGYT
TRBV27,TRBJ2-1,ASSFSPYPRRVYEQF
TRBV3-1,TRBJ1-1,ASILAGANTEAF
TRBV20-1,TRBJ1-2,SAGTGTPRGYT
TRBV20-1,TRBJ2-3,SAADTGSTDTQY
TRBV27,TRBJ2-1,ASSLSGGVYNEQF
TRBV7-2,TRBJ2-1,ASSPGREYNEQF
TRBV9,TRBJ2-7,ASSGTSGGAYEQY
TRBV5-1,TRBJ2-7,ASNGPASYEQY
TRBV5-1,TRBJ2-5,ASSFDGGGETQY
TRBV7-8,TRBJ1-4,ASSKIVGEKLF
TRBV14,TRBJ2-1,ASSPASSYNEQF
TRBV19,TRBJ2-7,ASSISTSGYEQY
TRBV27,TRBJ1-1,ASSSRGRGEAF
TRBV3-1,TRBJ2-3,ASSQTQGHVTQY
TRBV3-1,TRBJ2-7,ASSQEPSVYEQY
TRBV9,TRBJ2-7,ASSEGQPPYEQY
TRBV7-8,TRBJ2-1,ASNPPPGMDNEQF
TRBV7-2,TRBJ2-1,ASSSLGTSGGMAYNEQF
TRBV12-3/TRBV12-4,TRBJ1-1,ASSPRVGASKAF
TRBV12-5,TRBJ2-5,ASGFVGQGWGGQETQY
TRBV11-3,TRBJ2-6,ASSLGQGTGDGANVLT
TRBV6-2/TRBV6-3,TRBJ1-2,ASSFGSPGGYT
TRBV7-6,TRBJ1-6,ASTASSSYNSPLH
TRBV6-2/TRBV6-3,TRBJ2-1,ASSSPAGGRGF
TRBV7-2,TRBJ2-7,ASSLVAAYEQY
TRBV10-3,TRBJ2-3,AIVDRYTDTQY
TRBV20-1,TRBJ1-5,SASGGGNQPQH
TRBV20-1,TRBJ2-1,SASYRQKTYNEQF
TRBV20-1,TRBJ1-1,SARASNTEAF
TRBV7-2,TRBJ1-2,ASSLIQGTYGYT
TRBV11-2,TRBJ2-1,ASSPALRLADFYNEQF
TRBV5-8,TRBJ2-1,ASSLITGVYNEQF